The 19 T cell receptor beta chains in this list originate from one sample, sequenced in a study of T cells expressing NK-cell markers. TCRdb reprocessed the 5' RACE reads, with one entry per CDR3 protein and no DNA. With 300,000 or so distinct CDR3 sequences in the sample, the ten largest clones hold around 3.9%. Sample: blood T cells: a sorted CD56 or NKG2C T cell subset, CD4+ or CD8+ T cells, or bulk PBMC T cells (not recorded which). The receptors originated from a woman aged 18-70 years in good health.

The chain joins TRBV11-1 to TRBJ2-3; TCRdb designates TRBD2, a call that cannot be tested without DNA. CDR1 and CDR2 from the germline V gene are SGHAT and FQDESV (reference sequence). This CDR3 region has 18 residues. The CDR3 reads CASSTILPRRRSTDTQYF. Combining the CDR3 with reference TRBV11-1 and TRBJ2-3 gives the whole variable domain EAEVAQSPRYKITEKSQAVAFWCDPISGHATLYWYRQILGQGPELLVQFQDESVVDDSQLPKDRFSAERLKGVDSTLKIQPAELGDSAMYLCASSTILPRRRSTDTQYFGPGTRLTVL.

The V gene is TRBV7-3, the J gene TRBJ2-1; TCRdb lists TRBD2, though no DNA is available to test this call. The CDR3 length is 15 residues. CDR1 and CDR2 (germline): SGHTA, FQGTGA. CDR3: CASSPTSSRDYEQFF.

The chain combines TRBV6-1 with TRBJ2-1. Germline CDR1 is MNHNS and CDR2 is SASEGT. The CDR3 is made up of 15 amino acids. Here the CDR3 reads CASSSSLLSYNEQFF.

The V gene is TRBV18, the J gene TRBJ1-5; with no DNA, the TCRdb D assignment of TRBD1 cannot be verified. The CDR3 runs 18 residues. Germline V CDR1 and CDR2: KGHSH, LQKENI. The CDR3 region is CASSPRQGAAGGNQPQHF.

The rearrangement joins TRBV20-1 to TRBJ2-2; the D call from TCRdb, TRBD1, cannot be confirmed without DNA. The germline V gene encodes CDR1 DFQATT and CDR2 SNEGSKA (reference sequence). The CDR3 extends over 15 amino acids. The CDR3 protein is CSARVGTGGAGELFF.

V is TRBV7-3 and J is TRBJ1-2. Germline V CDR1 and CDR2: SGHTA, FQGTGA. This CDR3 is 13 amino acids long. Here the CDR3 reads CASSSTENYGYTF.

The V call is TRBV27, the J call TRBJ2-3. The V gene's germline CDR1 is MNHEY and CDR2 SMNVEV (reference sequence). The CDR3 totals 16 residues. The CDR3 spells CASSLLPGASTDTQYF.

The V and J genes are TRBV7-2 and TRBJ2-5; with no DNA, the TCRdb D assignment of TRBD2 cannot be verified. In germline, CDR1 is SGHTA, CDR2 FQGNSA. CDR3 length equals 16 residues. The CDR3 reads CASSLGTGGLAGTSNF.

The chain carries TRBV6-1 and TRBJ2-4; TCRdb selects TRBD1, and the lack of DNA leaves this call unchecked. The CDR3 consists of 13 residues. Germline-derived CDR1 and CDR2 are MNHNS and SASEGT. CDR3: CASGTGGVNIQYF.

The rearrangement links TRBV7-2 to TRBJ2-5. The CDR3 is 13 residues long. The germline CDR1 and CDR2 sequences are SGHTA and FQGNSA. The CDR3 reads CASSSRHKETQYF.

This CDR3 is CASRPAGQQINNEQFF. The chain is built from TRBV6-2 or TRBV6-3 and TRBJ2-1; TCRdb lists TRBD1, though no DNA is available to test this call. The germline CDR1 and CDR2 sequences are MNHEY and SVGEGT. CDR3 length equals 16 residues.

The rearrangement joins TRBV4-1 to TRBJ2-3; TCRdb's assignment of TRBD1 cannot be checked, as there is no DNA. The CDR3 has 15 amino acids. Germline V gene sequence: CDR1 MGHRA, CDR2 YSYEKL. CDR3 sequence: CASSQVQGYTDTQYF.

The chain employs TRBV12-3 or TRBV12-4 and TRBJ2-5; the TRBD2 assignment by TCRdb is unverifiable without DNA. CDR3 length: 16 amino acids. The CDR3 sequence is CATSTSGRLTQETQYF.

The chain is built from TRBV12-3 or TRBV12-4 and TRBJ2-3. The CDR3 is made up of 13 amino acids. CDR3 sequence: CASSSYVREEQYF.

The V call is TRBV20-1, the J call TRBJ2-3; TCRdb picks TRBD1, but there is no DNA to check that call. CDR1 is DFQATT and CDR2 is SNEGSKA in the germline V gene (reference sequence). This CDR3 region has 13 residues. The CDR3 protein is CSARSPPRDTQYF.

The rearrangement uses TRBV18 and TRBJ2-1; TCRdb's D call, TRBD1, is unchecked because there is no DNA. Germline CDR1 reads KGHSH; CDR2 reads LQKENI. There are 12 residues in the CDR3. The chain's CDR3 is CASGTEEGVQFF.

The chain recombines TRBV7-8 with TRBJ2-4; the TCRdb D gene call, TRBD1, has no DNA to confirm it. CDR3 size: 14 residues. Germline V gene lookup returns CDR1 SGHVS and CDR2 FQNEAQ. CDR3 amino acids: CASSSRTGGDIQYF. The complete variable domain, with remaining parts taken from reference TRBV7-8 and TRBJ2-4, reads GAGVSQSPRYKVAKRGQDVALRCDPISGHVSLFWYQQALGQGPEFLTYFQNEAQLDKSGLPSDRFFAERPEGSVSTLKIQRTQQEDSAVYLCASSSRTGGDIQYFGAGTRLSVL.

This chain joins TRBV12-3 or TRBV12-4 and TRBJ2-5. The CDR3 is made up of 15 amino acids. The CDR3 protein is CASSLPWGFQETQYF.

This CDR3 reads CASSLAGTGANYGYTF. The J gene is TRBJ1-2, the V gene TRBV7-8; absent DNA, TCRdb's TRBD1 call cannot be checked. CDR1 is SGHVS, CDR2 FQNEAQ, per germline. This CDR3 has 16 residues.